The next 4 T cell receptor beta chains were all read from a single sample in a study of blood T cell repertoires in COVID-19. Repertoires were generated with immunoSEQ multiplex PCR, while TCRdb's copy carries only in-frame clones and drops some. The sample yields tens of thousands of clones, roughly nine tenths seen once. Specimen: peripheral blood. Receptor source: a man in his forties with COVID-19, enrolled during active disease.

This sequence joins TRBV28 and TRBJ1-2; no clear D. Trimming took off 2 bases at V and 8 bases at J, with 9 bases between the two ends. CDR3 size: 12 residues. CDR1 is MDHEN and CDR2 is SYDVKM in the germline V gene. CDR3 in DNA: TGTGCCAGCAGTTTACAGTCCTTGGGCTACACCTTC. This codes for CASSLQSLGYTF.

This clone was picked up a small number of times. This chain joins TRBV10-1 and TRBJ1-2, with 7 bases identical to TRBD1. CDR3 length equals 13 residues. Germline CDR1 is WNHNN and CDR2 is SYGVQD (reference sequence). The trim removed 5 bases at V and 4 bases at J, leaving 4 bases unmatched. CDR3: CASSRQGGYGYTF. CDR3 DNA sequence: TGCGCCAGCAGTCGACAGGGTGGCTATGGCTACACCTTC.

The chain uses TRBV27 and TRBJ1-2, with D perhaps TRBD1 (5 bases). V shed 6 bases and J shed 6 bases, with 17 bases lying between them. The V gene's germline CDR1 is MNHEY and CDR2 SMNVEV (reference sequence). The CDR3 contains 14 residues. The CDR3 bases are TGTGCCAGCAGCGTTCGGGCAGGGTTACATGGCTACACCTTC. Translation gives CASSVRAGLHGYTF.

The CDR3 DNA follows: TGTGCCAGCAGCCAAGCCCTTCAGCGGGGGGCTAGAGATACGCAGTATTTT. It yields the protein CASSQALQRGARDTQYF. V usage is TRBV3-1 (or the pseudogene TRBV3-2) and J usage is TRBJ2-3; 9 nucleotides line up with TRBD2. Germline V CDR1 and CDR2: LGHDT, YNNKEL (reference sequence). The V gene end was trimmed by 1 base and the J gene end by 5 bases; junction bases not matched to a gene: 10. The CDR3 is 17 residues long.